The T cell receptor beta chain described here comes from a study of OX40 agonist ivuxolimab in advanced cancers. Context from the whole study: Ivuxolimab was a fully human IgG2 agonistic monoclonal antibody targeting the costimulatory receptor OX40 (CD134). Intravenous ivuxolimab was administered to patients every 2 weeks at six dose levels: 0.01, 0.1, 0.3, 1.5, 3 and 10 mg/kg. Of the roughly 50 dose-escalation patients, hepatocellular carcinoma was present in 19, melanoma in some 15, renal cell carcinoma in 9 and head and neck cancer in 9. A male proportion of roughly 85% and a mean age of approximately 61 years, ranging from roughly 23 to 85, were recorded for the dose-escalation cohort. Patients were allowed to have had prior anti-PD-1, anti-PD-L1 or anti-CTLA-4 therapy, and approximately 41% of the dose-escalation patients had previously received checkpoint inhibitors. Partial responses occurred in three dose-escalation patients: two with cutaneous melanoma and one with hepatocellular carcinoma. The point of sequencing TCRbeta in the periphery was to test whether ivuxolimab changed TCR sequence diversity and drove clonal T-cell expansion. The paper reports the monotherapy dose-escalation portion (N of about 54 patients) of the phase I ivuxolimab trial.

Beyond this particular receptor, the publication reports: In the 0.1-3.0 mg/kg groups, partial responders were among the patients with the lowest normalized peripheral clonal expansion, particularly in CD8+ T cells. After ivuxolimab, more expanded clones were found on average in CD8+ T cells than in CD4+ T cells. At doses from 0.1 to 3.0 mg/kg, clonal expansion was seen in both CD4+ and CD8+ blood T cells between baseline and week 6. Low levels of normalized T-cell clonal expansion were also seen in some nonresponding patients. The antigen specificity of the clonally expanded peripheral T cells was not determined.

Patients with autoimmune disease history or receiving systemic immunosuppression were excluded from the trial. In every dose cohort, peripheral blood was drawn for TCR sequencing at baseline, cycle 4 day 1, and cycle 7 day 1. Samples came from an open-label, multicenter, first-in-human phase I dose-escalation trial of ivuxolimab. The trial enrolled adults with locally advanced or metastatic head and neck squamous cell, hepatocellular, melanoma or renal cell carcinoma. Before TCR sequencing, CD4+ and CD8+ T cells were separately sorted from peripheral blood. About this clone: Its target antigen remains unknown. The sample holds no much larger clone one base away, and base qualities are not on file.

For sequencing of the TCRbeta CDR3 region, genomic DNA was extracted from the sorted cells. The immunoSEQ Assay was used for sequencing of TCRbeta CDR3 regions. The table was pulled from immuneACCESS by TCRdb, which kept in-frame rearrangements only. Such tables lose some clones; where checked, under half of the loss comes from unresolved V genes, and the rest has no known cause. Counted in this sample were tens of thousands of clones; more than 70% of them appeared once. Roughly 5.2% of the sample is taken by the ten largest. The receptor's source is an adult with an advanced solid tumor such as melanoma, head and neck, liver or kidney cancer. The specimen comprised CD4+ or CD8+ T cells sorted from blood, sampled in a trial of the OX40 agonist ivuxolimab.

CDR3 protein: CASSLVGGKSTDTQYF. The nucleotide sequence is TGCGCCAGCAGCTTGGTAGGCGGGAAGAGCACAGATACGCAGTATTTT. The sequence links TRBV5-1 to TRBJ2-3, with TRBD2 as a weak D call on 6 bases. Deletion took 0 bases off V and 0 bases off J, with a span of 11 bases between the germline ends. CDR1 SGHRS and CDR2 YFSETQ were looked up in the germline V gene. Including the terminal cysteine and phenylalanine, the CDR3 comprises 16 residues. Only CDR3 DNA is held: 48 bases, read in frame from base 1.